The next 17 T cell receptor beta chains were all read from a single sample in a study of tumor-infiltrating lymphocytes in primary liver carcinoma. Using a constant-region primer together with ProtoScript II reverse transcriptase, TCR beta cDNA was made from 500 ng of total RNA. The TCR beta library was amplified through three nested multiplex PCR rounds in a modified ARM-PCR procedure. The two initial PCR rounds, roughly 9 cycles each, used TRBV1-TRBV30 forward and C-beta reverse primers. TCRdb itself ran the multiplex PCR reads through MiXCR, one entry per CDR3 protein. The table includes fewer than 350,000 distinct CDR3 sequences, less than 75% detected once. Unsorted whole blood served as the source of blood RNA, and germline DNA was extracted as well. Sequencing was carried out using peripheral blood. These receptors all stem from a man aged 35-49 years with primary liver carcinoma and hepatitis B virus infection.

As to this clonotype: A much larger clonotype is one base distant, so this may be a read error. The chain has TRBV12-3 or TRBV12-4 and TRBJ2-1; 12 bases are a match to TRBD2. The CDR3 is 16 amino acids. The CDR3 spells CASSLRLAGGYIEQFF. The DNA of the CDR3 is TGTGCCAGCAGTTTAAGGCTAGCGGGAGGGTACATTGAGCAGTTCTTC.

V and J are TRBV6-1 and TRBJ1-6, with unresolved D. The germline gives CDR1 MNHNS, CDR2 SASEGT. The CDR3 length is 15 residues. V gave up 3 bases and J gave up 9 bases, with 15 bases separating them. This chain's CDR3 is CASSDPFTWASPLHF. The DNA for the CDR3 is TGTGCCAGCAGTGATCCTTTCACATGGGCTTCACCCCTCCACTTT.

J is TRBJ1-2 and V is TRBV12-3 or TRBV12-4; 8 nucleotides match TRBD1. This CDR3 is 16 amino acids long. J was trimmed by 2 bases and V by 6 bases; bases with no gene match: 11. CDR3 DNA sequence: TGTGCCAGCAGGTCGACAGGGGATTTCCCAAACTATGGCTACACCTTC. Protein sequence: CASRSTGDFPNYGYTF.

This clonotype was seen repeatedly, ten times or more. The CDR3, as DNA: TGCAGCACGACGGGGCAGGCGATCCAAGAGACCCAGTACTTC. Protein sequence: CSTTGQAIQETQYF. This chain joins TRBV29-1 and TRBJ2-5; D could derive from TRBD1 or TRBD2 (5 bases each). The ends were cut back, 8 bases at V and 1 base at J, with 17 bases in the middle. CDR1 and CDR2 (germline): SQVTM, ANQGSEA. The CDR3 length is 14 residues.

About this clonotype itself: A much larger clone sits a single nucleotide away, making a read error possible. The chain combines TRBV6-5 with TRBJ1-2; 8 nucleotides align to TRBD1. The germline V gene encodes CDR1 MNHEY and CDR2 SVGAGI. This CDR3 has 13 residues. CDR3 DNA sequence: TGTGCCAGCAGAAACAGGGGGGGCTATAGCTACACCTTC. It is translated as CASRNRGGYSYTF.

Details on this clonotype: One end of the junction does not line up with germline, which may come from a read error. This chain joins TRBV11-2 and TRBJ2-3; TRBD1 or TRBD2 may be the D gene (6 bases each). The CDR3 is made up of 16 amino acids. Germline V lookup: CDR1 SGHAT, CDR2 FQNNGV. The CDR3 bases are TGTGCCAGCAGCGGAATAGAGGGGGGTGCGACAGATACACAGTATTTT. Translated, it gives CASSGIEGGATDTQYF.

In regard to this clonotype: Since no conserved phenylalanine or tryptophan closes the CDR3, a read error is the likely cause. The chain has TRBV14 and TRBJ2-7; 7 bases are a match to TRBD1. Germline assignment: CDR1 SGHDN and CDR2 FVKESK. CDR3 length: 13 residues. V lost 4 bases to trimming and J lost 4 bases; unmatched junction nucleotides: 4. This chain's CDR3 is CASSRTGTYEQYS. As DNA, the CDR3 is TGTGCCAGCAGCCGGACAGGTACATACGAGCAGTACTCC.

To note about this clonotype: The junction shows a germline mismatch at one end, possibly a read error. The chain links TRBV29-1 to TRBJ2-2; 10 bases fit TRBD1. This CDR3 is 14 amino acids long. Germline V gene lookup returns CDR1 SQVTM and CDR2 ANQGSEA. Here the CDR3 reads CSVSGQGFSGELFF. The CDR3 nucleotides are TGCAGCGTTTCGGGACAGGGGTTCAGCGGGGAGTTGTTTTTT.

Remarks on this clonotype: With a much larger clone just one base away, this may be a read error. V gene TRBV6-1 combines with J gene TRBJ1-3; D is uncertain. Germline assignment: CDR1 MNHNS and CDR2 SASEGT. This CDR3 spans 19 amino acids. The CDR3 sequence is CASSRNILNDPSSGDTIYF. CDR3 in DNA: TGTGCCAGCAGTAGAAATATACTCAACGACCCGAGCTCTGGAGACACCATATATTTT.

This clonotype was recorded a few times. A read error is possible here, since a much larger clone lies one base away. The chain carries TRBV29-1 and TRBJ1-1, with D tentatively TRBD1 (5 bases). The germline gives CDR1 SQVTM, CDR2 ANQGSEA. CDR3 length: 13 amino acids. Trimming stripped 6 bases from V and 4 bases from J, with 15 bases between. The DNA for the CDR3 is TGCAGCGTGGGACGGCCTAGAGGCACTGAAGCTTTCTTT. This codes for CSVGRPRGTEAFF.

In the case of this clonotype: Given a much more abundant clone one base away, this may be a read error. The chain has TRBV4-1 and TRBJ2-2, with a tentative D call TRBD1 (5 bases). This CDR3 region has 16 residues. Trimming stripped 0 bases from V and 3 bases from J, with 11 bases between. Germline assignment: CDR1 MGHRA and CDR2 YSYEKL. The CDR3 region is CASSQEAGPDTGELFF. CDR3 DNA sequence: TGCGCCAGCAGCCAAGAGGCAGGGCCGGACACCGGGGAGCTGTTTTTT.

Note on this clonotype: Germline and junction disagree at one end, which may indicate a read error. The chain recombines TRBV6-2 or TRBV6-3 with TRBJ1-5; D remains ambiguous. CDR1 is MNHEY, CDR2 SVGEGT, per germline. This CDR3 has 15 residues. The CDR3 coding sequence is TGTGCCAACAGTCCTAAGGAGAATAGCAATCAGCCCCAGCATTTT. It encodes CANSPKENSNQPQHF.

The sample holds a few counts of this clonotype. This may arise from a read error, as a much more abundant clone is one base away. V is TRBV6-1 and J is TRBJ1-1; no clear D gene. The CDR3 has 12 amino acids. Germline values: CDR1 MNHNS, CDR2 SASEGT. DNA for the CDR3: TGTGTCAGCAGTGAAGTTGGGAAAGAAGCTTTCTTT. This codes for CVSSEVGKEAFF.

Concerning this clonotype itself: The germline gene is not matched at one end of the junction; a read error may be the cause. The gene calls are TRBV11-2 and TRBJ2-3; D gene ambiguous. Germline V lookup: CDR1 SGHAT, CDR2 FQNNGV. The CDR3 is made up of 16 amino acids. CDR3 nucleotide sequence: TGTGCCTGCACCACGATGCGGACGGATATGTGTGGTACGCTGTATTTT. This translates into CACTTMRTDMCGTLYF.

This clonotype was seen a few times. V gene TRBV5-4 combines with J gene TRBJ2-6; D gene unclear. The CDR3 has 18 amino acids. CDR1 is SGHNT and CDR2 is YYREEE in the germline V gene (reference sequence). Trimming stripped 4 bases from V and 4 bases from J, with 21 bases between. Written as DNA, the CDR3 is TGTGCCAGCAGCGGGTGGACCGAAGGCCTTGGGGGGGCCAACGTCCTGACTTTC. This translates into CASSGWTEGLGGANVLTF.

This clonotype was detected once. In this CDR3 the conserved last residue, phenylalanine or tryptophan, is missing, so a read error is likely. The rearrangement joins TRBV29-1 to TRBJ1-1; 8 bases match TRBD1. The V and J ends lost 6 bases and 7 bases, in that order; junction bases with no gene match: 10. This CDR3 region has 13 residues. Looked up from germline, CDR1 is SQVTM and CDR2 is ANQGSEA. The CDR3 protein is CSVAGGLGIEAFL. The CDR3 DNA reads TGCAGCGTGGCAGGGGGCTTGGGCATTGAAGCTTTCCTT.

Note on this clonotype: This could be a read error, since a much larger clone is one nucleotide away. This chain joins TRBV4-2 and TRBJ2-7; D remains unclear. From germline, CDR1 is LGHNA and CDR2 YNFKEQ. The CDR3 length is 14 residues. The ends were cut back, 5 bases at V and 7 bases at J, with 18 bases in the middle. The CDR3 DNA reads as TGTGCCAGCAGCTTAGGCATCTCACAAGGGGAGCAGTACTTC. Translation: CASSLGISQGEQYF.